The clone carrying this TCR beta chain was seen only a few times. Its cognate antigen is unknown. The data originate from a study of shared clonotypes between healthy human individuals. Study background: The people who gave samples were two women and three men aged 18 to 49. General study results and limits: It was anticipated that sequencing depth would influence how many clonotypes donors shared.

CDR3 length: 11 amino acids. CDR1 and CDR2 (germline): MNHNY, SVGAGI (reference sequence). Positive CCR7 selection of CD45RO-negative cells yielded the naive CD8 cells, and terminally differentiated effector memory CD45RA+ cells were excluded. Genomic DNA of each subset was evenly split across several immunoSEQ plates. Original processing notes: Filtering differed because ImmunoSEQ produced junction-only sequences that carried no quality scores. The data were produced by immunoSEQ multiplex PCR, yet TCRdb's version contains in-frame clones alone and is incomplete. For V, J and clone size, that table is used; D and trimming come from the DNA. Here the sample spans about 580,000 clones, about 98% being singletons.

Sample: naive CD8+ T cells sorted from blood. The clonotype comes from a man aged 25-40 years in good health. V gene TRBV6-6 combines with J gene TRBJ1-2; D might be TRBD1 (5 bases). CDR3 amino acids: CAHGGNYGYTF. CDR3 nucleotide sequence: TGTGCACACGGGGGTAACTATGGCTACACCTTC.